These T cell receptor beta chains were read from a single sample in a study of blood T cell repertoires in COVID-19. Profiling relied on immunoSEQ multiplex PCR, and the TCRdb table lists in-frame clones only, not all of them. The repertoire has 650,000 to 800,000 clones, just under 90% of them found once; the top ten carry approximately 0.3%. The sequenced material came from peripheral blood. Receptor source: a woman aged 18-29 years with acute or convalescent COVID-19. Both conserved end residues are part of each CDR3. Each record gives: J gene, D gene, clone size, V gene, CDR3 DNA, CDR3 protein. The D gene is left open where the match is weak. A clone size is listed for some rows: how often the clone was seen (once, few, many), or a class if it is expanded.

J: TRBJ1-3
D: NA
size: NA
V: TRBV10-2
DNA: TGCGCCAGCAGTGGGACAAGCTCTGGAAACACCATATATTTT
CDR3: CASSGTSSGNTIYF

J: TRBJ2-7
D: TRBD1
size: NA
V: TRBV10-3
DNA: TGTGCCATCGGGACAGGTTTCTACGAGCAGTACTTC
CDR3: CAIGTGFYEQYF

J: TRBJ2-5
D: TRBD2
size: NA
V: TRBV5-1
DNA: TGCGCCAGCAGCGAAAGGACTAGCACCTTTCTCGAGACCCAGTACTTC
CDR3: CASSERTSTFLETQYF

J: TRBJ2-7
D: NA
size: NA
V: TRBV7-9
DNA: TGTGCCAGCAGCTTTTCAGGGTACTACGAGCAGTACTTC
CDR3: CASSFSGYYEQYF

J: TRBJ1-4
D: TRBD1
size: NA
V: TRBV4-3
DNA: TGCGCCAGCAGCCAAGTGCAGGGGGCCAACTACTTTTTT
CDR3: CASSQVQGANYFF

J: TRBJ1-2
D: NA
size: NA
V: TRBV12-3/TRBV12-4
DNA: TGTGCCAGCAGGGTACAGCCTTTAGGTGGCTACACCTTC
CDR3: CASRVQPLGGYTF

J: TRBJ2-7
D: NA
size: NA
V: TRBV2
DNA: TGTGCCAGCAGTGAACACAGCTACGAGCAGTACTTC
CDR3: CASSEHSYEQYF

J: TRBJ2-7
D: TRBD2
size: NA
V: TRBV6-5
DNA: TGTGCCAGCAGTTACTCGGCGGGAGACGAGCAGTACTTC
CDR3: CASSYSAGDEQYF

J: TRBJ1-2
D: TRBD1
size: NA
V: TRBV9
DNA: TGTGCCAGCAGCAGGGGGCCAGAGCTTGGCTACACCTTC
CDR3: CASSRGPELGYTF

J: TRBJ1-1
D: TRBD1
size: NA
V: TRBV19
DNA: TGTGCCAGTGGTCAGGGGGTGAGTACTGAAGCTTTCTTT
CDR3: CASGQGVSTEAFF

J: TRBJ1-1
D: NA
size: NA
V: TRBV29-1
DNA: TGCAGCGTCAGAAACATGAACACTGAAGCTTTCTTT
CDR3: CSVRNMNTEAFF

J: TRBJ2-1
D: TRBD1
size: NA
V: TRBV11-3
DNA: TGTGCCAGCAGCTTAGGTTCCCCAGGGACAGCATACAATGAGCAGTTCTTC
CDR3: CASSLGSPGTAYNEQFF

J: TRBJ2-6
D: NA
size: once
V: TRBV30
DNA: TGTGCCTGGAGCTCGGGATCTGGGGCCAACGTCCTGACTTTC
CDR3: CAWSSGSGANVLTF

J: TRBJ2-3
D: TRBD2
size: NA
V: TRBV4-1
DNA: TGCGCCAGCAGCTTCGGACTAGCGGGGGGCACGACCCGCACAGATACGCAGTATTTT
CDR3: CASSFGLAGGTTRTDTQYF

J: TRBJ2-7
D: NA
size: NA
V: TRBV10-3
DNA: TGTGCCATCAGTGATTCTACCCACCCGACAATCTACGAGCAGTACTTC
CDR3: CAISDSTHPTIYEQYF

J: TRBJ1-1
D: NA
size: NA
V: TRBV5-1
DNA: TGCGCCAGCAGCTACCCAGCGGAGAACACTGAAGCTTTCTTT
CDR3: CASSYPAENTEAFF

J: TRBJ2-1
D: TRBD2
size: NA
V: TRBV27
DNA: TGTGCCAGCAGCCGGGGGGGGAGCCCCTACAATGAGCAGTTCTTC
CDR3: CASSRGGSPYNEQFF

J: TRBJ2-4
D: TRBD1
size: NA
V: TRBV7-2
DNA: TGTGCCAGCAGCCCGAGACAGGGGAAGAGGCAAAACATTCAGTACTTC
CDR3: CASSPRQGKRQNIQYF

J: TRBJ2-1
D: TRBD2
size: few
V: TRBV6-4
DNA: TGTGCCAGCAGTGACTCGATTGGCGGGGGGGCTGATGAGCAGTTCTTC
CDR3: CASSDSIGGGADEQFF

J: TRBJ1-5
D: NA
size: few
V: TRBV19
DNA: TGTGCCAGTAGACTGGTATGGACATTTAATAATCAGCCCCAGCATTTT
CDR3: CASRLVWTFNNQPQHF

J: TRBJ1-2
D: TRBD1
size: NA
V: TRBV24-1
DNA: TGTGCCACCAGTCAGGGGGGATTGGGGGGCTACACCTTC
CDR3: CATSQGGLGGYTF

J: TRBJ1-1
D: TRBD1
size: NA
V: TRBV27
DNA: TGTGCCAGCAGTTTTCGAGTCGGGACAGCTACCGAAGCTTTCTTT
CDR3: CASSFRVGTATEAFF